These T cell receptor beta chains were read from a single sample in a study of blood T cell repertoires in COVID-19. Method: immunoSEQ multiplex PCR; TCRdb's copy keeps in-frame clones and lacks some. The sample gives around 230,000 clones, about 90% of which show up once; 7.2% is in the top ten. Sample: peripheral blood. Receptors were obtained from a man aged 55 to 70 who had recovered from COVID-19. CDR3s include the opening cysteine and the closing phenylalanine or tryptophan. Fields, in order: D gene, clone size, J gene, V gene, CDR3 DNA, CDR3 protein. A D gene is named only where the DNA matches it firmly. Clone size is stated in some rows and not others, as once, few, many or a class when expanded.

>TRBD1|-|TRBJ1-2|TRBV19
TGTGCCAGTCGCTCCGGACAGGGAGAAGGCTATGGCTACACCTTC
CASRSGQGEGYGYTF
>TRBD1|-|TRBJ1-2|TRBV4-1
TGCGCCAGCAGCCAAGGGATTATTACAGGGGATGGCTACACCTTC
CASSQGIITGDGYTF
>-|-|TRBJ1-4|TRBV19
TGTGCCAGTAGTATGGAGGGGCCCTTCCTCACAACTAATGAAAAACTGTTTTTT
CASSMEGPFLTTNEKLFF
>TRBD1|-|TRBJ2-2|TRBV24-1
TGTGCCACCAATAAGGGGGCTGGCGGGGAGCTGTTTTTT
CATNKGAGGELFF
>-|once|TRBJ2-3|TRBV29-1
TGCAGCGTAACGCGGGGCACAGATACGCAGTATTTT
CSVTRGTDTQYF
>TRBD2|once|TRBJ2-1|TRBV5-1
TGCGCCAGCAGCTTGGGCGGGGGGGCCATCAATGAGCAGTTCTTC
CASSLGGGAINEQFF
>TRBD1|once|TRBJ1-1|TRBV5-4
TGTGCCAGCAGCTTGGCCTTCGGGACAGGGATCAGGACTGAAGCTTTCTTT
CASSLAFGTGIRTEAFF
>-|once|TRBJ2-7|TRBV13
TGTGCCAGCAGCCCCAAGACGGGGTACGAGCAGTACTTC
CASSPKTGYEQYF
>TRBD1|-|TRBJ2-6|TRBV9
TGTGCCAGCTTACAGGGGGCGGTACTAGCTGGGGCCAACGTCCTGACTTTC
CASLQGAVLAGANVLTF
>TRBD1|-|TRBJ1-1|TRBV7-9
TGTGCCAGCAGCTTAAGACAGGGTGGAAACACTGAAGCTTTCTTT
CASSLRQGGNTEAFF
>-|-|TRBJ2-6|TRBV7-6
TGTGCCAGCAGTGGGGGGACTGGGGCCAACGTCCTGACTTTC
CASSGGTGANVLTF
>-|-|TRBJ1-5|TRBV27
TGTGCCAGCAGTTCCCATCAGTCCAATCAGCCCCAGCATTTT
CASSSHQSNQPQHF
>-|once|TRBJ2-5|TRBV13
TGTGCCAGCAGCTTCTTGACTAGTGCACAAGAGACCCAGTACTTC
CASSFLTSAQETQYF